The 30 T cell receptor beta chains below all came from one sample that was sequenced in a study of T cells in Graves' hyperthyroidism and ophthalmopathy. RNA transcripts were the template for amplifying TCR beta CDR3 regions. Primed by the HTBI set, a first-round RT-PCR was run on the TCR CDR3. TCRdb recomputed calls from the multiplex PCR reads with MiXCR, one row per CDR3 protein. The sample contains some 530,000 distinct CDR3 sequences, roughly 23% of which appear only once. The sample taken for sequencing was blood. These TCRs come from an older woman with Graves' ophthalmopathy.

There are many counts of this clonotype. The J gene is TRBJ2-7, the V gene TRBV7-2; D is unclear. The V gene's germline CDR1 is SGHTA and CDR2 FQGNSA. CDR3 length: 11 amino acids. Trimming left V 4 bases short and J 2 bases short, with 3 bases between. CDR3 region: CASSSTYEQYF. CDR3 nucleotide sequence: TGTGCCAGCAGCTCCACCTACGAGCAGTACTTC. Filled out from reference TRBV7-2 and TRBJ2-7, the complete variable domain reads GAGVSQSPSNKVTEKGKDVELRCDPISGHTALYWYRQSLGQGLEFLIYFQGNSAPDKSGLPSDRFSAERTGGSVSTLTIQRTQQEDSAVYLCASSSTYEQYFGPGTRLTVT.

In this sample, this clonotype turned up many times. The V and J genes are TRBV6-2 or TRBV6-3 and TRBJ1-5; D ambiguous. V lost 2 bases to trimming and J lost 3 bases, with 8 bases between them. Germline CDR1 MNHEY, CDR2 SVGEGT. The CDR3 extends over 14 amino acids. CDR3 amino acids: CASSYKGLNQPQHF. Here the CDR3 DNA reads TGTGCCAGCAGTTACAAAGGGCTCAATCAGCCCCAGCATTTT.

The sample holds a few counts of this clonotype. V gene TRBV5-1 combines with J gene TRBJ2-7; TRBD2 matches 9 bases. The CDR3 is made up of 14 amino acids. Trimming removed 4 bases from V and 3 bases from J; junction bases left unmatched: 5. Germline-derived CDR1 and CDR2 are SGHRS and YFSETQ. CDR3 sequence: CASSTLAGVYEQYF. Here the CDR3 DNA reads TGCGCCAGCAGCACTTTAGCGGGAGTCTACGAGCAGTACTTC. Together with reference TRBV5-1 and TRBJ2-7, the CDR3 gives the full variable domain: KAGVTQTPRYLIKTRGQQVTLSCSPISGHRSVSWYQQTPGQGLQFLFEYFSETQRNKGNFPGRFSGRQFSNSRSEMNVSTLELGDSALYLCASSTLAGVYEQYFGPGTRLTVT.

At least ten counts were recorded for this clonotype. The gene calls are TRBV6-1 and TRBJ2-3; 8 bases align to TRBD2. The J segment lost 2 bases and the V segment lost 2 bases, leaving 9 bases of the junction unmatched. Germline CDR1 MNHNS, CDR2 SASEGT. CDR3 length: 17 residues. The CDR3 region has the DNA TGTGCCAGCAGTGAAAGTTTGGGACTAGTGTTCACAGATACGCAGTATTTT. This encodes CASSESLGLVFTDTQYF.

The V and J genes are TRBV19 and TRBJ1-4, with 9 nucleotides matching TRBD1. Per the germline V gene, CDR1 is LNHDA and CDR2 is SQIVND (reference sequence). The J segment lost 4 bases and the V segment lost 5 bases, leaving 11 bases of the junction unmatched. The CDR3 runs 17 residues. The CDR3 spells CASSGGQGFLINEKLFF. The CDR3 bases are TGTGCCAGTAGTGGCGGACAGGGGTTTCTTATTAATGAAAAACTGTTTTTT.

This clonotype showed up many times. The chain combines TRBV2 with TRBJ2-7; the D is unclear. The CDR3 length is 10 residues. CDR1 is SNHLY and CDR2 is FYNNEI in the germline V gene. Trimming removed 8 bases from V and 6 bases from J, with 8 bases in between. As DNA, the CDR3 is TGTGCCAGCGCTTTCTCCGAGCAGTACTTC. It codes for CASAFSEQYF.

This chain joins TRBV27 and TRBJ1-1, with D unclear. The V and J ends lost 6 bases and 3 bases respectively, with 11 bases between them. The CDR3 runs to 13 residues. Germline CDR1 MNHEY, CDR2 SMNVEV (reference sequence). The CDR3 here is CASSFRYHTEAFF. The DNA for the CDR3 is TGTGCCAGCAGCTTCCGGTACCACACTGAAGCTTTCTTT.

This clonotype has more than one count but fewer than ten. The chain recombines TRBV7-8 with TRBJ1-6; D might be TRBD1 (5 bases). Trimming shortened V by 1 base and J by 9 bases, and 7 bases separated the two germline ends. The germline V gene encodes CDR1 SGHVS and CDR2 FQNEAQ. This CDR3 has 13 residues. DNA of the CDR3: TGTGCCAGCAGCTTAGGCAGGGCTTCACCCCTCCACTTT. This translates into CASSLGRASPLHF. Full variable domain (outside the CDR3, taken from reference TRBV7-8 and TRBJ1-6): GAGVSQSPRYKVAKRGQDVALRCDPISGHVSLFWYQQALGQGPEFLTYFQNEAQLDKSGLPSDRFFAERPEGSVSTLKIQRTQQEDSAVYLCASSLGRASPLHFGNGTRLTVT.

This clonotype appeared a few times. The CDR3 DNA follows: TGTGCCAGCAGCCTTCAGGCTAGCACAGATACGCAGTATTTT. It is translated as CASSLQASTDTQYF. The chain couples TRBV7-3 to TRBJ2-3, with D hard to call. CDR1 and CDR2 (germline): SGHTA, FQGTGA. The CDR3 is made up of 14 amino acids. V was shortened by 5 bases and J by 0 bases, with 9 bases between the two germline ends. The variable domain in full, completed from reference TRBV7-3 and TRBJ2-3, reads GAGVSQTPSNKVTEKGKYVELRCDPISGHTALYWYRQSLGQGPEFLIYFQGTGAADDSGLPNDRFFAVRPEGSVSTLKIQRTERGDSAVYLCASSLQASTDTQYFGPGTRLTVL.

The rearrangement uses TRBV20-1 and TRBJ2-1; 7 bases align to TRBD1. Germline CDR1 is DFQATT and CDR2 is SNEGSKA (reference sequence). Losses at the gene ends were 5 bases for V and 0 bases for J; bases not matched to a gene: 7. This CDR3 is 15 amino acids long. CDR3 nucleotide sequence: TGCAGTGCTCGAAGCAGGGGGAGCTCCTACAATGAGCAGTTCTTC. Protein sequence: CSARSRGSSYNEQFF.

The rearrangement joins TRBV4-1 to TRBJ2-6; D not resolved. The germline V and J ends were trimmed by 0 bases and 4 bases, with 10 bases remaining between them. Germline V lookup: CDR1 MGHRA, CDR2 YSYEKL. There are 16 residues in the CDR3. This CDR3 reads CASSQDIGSGANVLTF. Written as DNA, the CDR3 is TGCGCCAGCAGCCAAGATATAGGTAGCGGGGCCAACGTCCTGACTTTC.

This clonotype was counted at least ten times. The V and J genes are TRBV20-1 and TRBJ1-3, with D maybe TRBD1 (6 bases). From germline, CDR1 is DFQATT and CDR2 SNEGSKA (reference sequence). Trimming took 4 bases from V and 1 from J, leaving 8 bases between them. The CDR3 consists of 13 residues. The CDR3 DNA is TGCAGTGCTACACAGGGTTCTGGAAACACCATATATTTT. This encodes CSATQGSGNTIYF.

In its sample, this clonotype was seen many times. The chain links TRBV7-3 to TRBJ2-3; no clear D gene. The length of the CDR3 is 14 residues. The V and J ends lost 5 bases and 2 bases respectively, with 11 bases between them. Germline loops: CDR1 SGHTA, CDR2 FQGTGA. The CDR3 here is CASSPKHITDTQYF. The CDR3 DNA is TGTGCCAGCAGCCCTAAGCACATCACAGATACGCAGTATTTT.

The rearrangement uses TRBV3-1 and TRBJ2-5; D not certain. Trimming shortened V by 5 bases and J by 2 bases, and 9 bases separated the two germline ends. Looked up from germline, CDR1 is LGHDT and CDR2 is YNNKEL (reference sequence). The length of the CDR3 is 13 residues. CDR3 in amino acids: CASSVEQQETQYF. The DNA for the CDR3 is TGTGCCAGCAGCGTAGAACAGCAAGAGACCCAGTACTTC.

Here the CDR3 reads CASSHGMRVEQYF. The CDR3 coding sequence is TGTGCCAGCAGCCACGGCATGAGGGTCGAGCAGTACTTC. The rearrangement links TRBV14 to TRBJ2-7; D might be TRBD2 (5 bases). Germline loops: CDR1 SGHDN, CDR2 FVKESK. The V gene lost 3 bases and the J gene lost 6 bases, with 12 bases spanning the gap. The CDR3 consists of 13 residues.

This clonotype came up a few times. The DNA for the CDR3 is TGCAGTGCTACCCCAAGGGGTCTAGCGGACAATGAGCAGTTCTTC. The encoded protein is CSATPRGLADNEQFF. V and J are TRBV20-1 and TRBJ2-1, with 7 bases matching TRBD2. This CDR3 region has 15 residues. Germline CDR1 and CDR2: DFQATT and SNEGSKA (reference sequence). V lost 4 bases and J lost 5; bases outside the gene matches: 11.

J is TRBJ2-1 and V is TRBV24-1; D remains ambiguous. Trimming left V 5 bases short and J 10 bases short, with 8 bases between. The CDR3 consists of 11 residues. CDR1 and CDR2 (germline): KGHDR, SFDVKD. The CDR3 loop is CATSALREQFF. The CDR3 DNA reads as TGTGCCACCAGTGCTCTTAGAGAGCAGTTCTTC.

This chain uses TRBV7-8 with TRBJ2-7; perhaps TRBD2 as D (6 bases). Between the trimmed V and J ends, which lost 2 bases and 2 bases, there was a span of 13 bases. The CDR3 extends over 15 amino acids. In germline, CDR1 is SGHVS, CDR2 FQNEAQ. CDR3 DNA: TGTGCCAGCAGCTTAACGGCAGGGAGGCCCTACGAGCAGTACTTC. Residues: CASSLTAGRPYEQYF.

The V call is TRBV7-9, the J call TRBJ1-2; D remains unclear. V gave up 6 bases and J gave up 8 bases, with 22 bases separating them. The CDR3 runs to 15 residues. Germline V CDR1 and CDR2: SEHNR, FQNEAQ (reference sequence). CDR3 sequence: CASSSPDRPPGGYTF. The CDR3 region has the DNA TGTGCCAGCAGTTCCCCGGACCGACCCCCGGGGGGCTACACCTTC.

The J gene is TRBJ2-1, the V gene TRBV5-1; D may be TRBD2 (5 bases). Trimming shortened V by 1 base and J by 1 base, and 6 bases separated the two germline ends. The CDR3 has 14 amino acids. CDR1 and CDR2 from the germline V gene are SGHRS and YFSETQ. This CDR3 reads CASSLWESYNEQFF. DNA of the CDR3: TGCGCCAGCAGCTTGTGGGAGTCCTACAATGAGCAGTTCTTC.

This sequence joins TRBV7-2 and TRBJ2-2, with 8 bases aligning to TRBD2. CDR1 is SGHTA and CDR2 is FQGNSA in the germline V gene. This CDR3 spans 17 amino acids. J gave up 0 bases and V 3 bases, and 6 bases lay outside the gene matches. CDR3 in amino acids: CASSFDLAGANTGELFF. As DNA, the CDR3 is TGTGCCAGCAGCTTTGATCTAGCGGGCGCGAACACCGGGGAGCTGTTTTTT.

This clonotype was observed a handful of times. The rearrangement links TRBV9 to TRBJ2-5, with 7 bases that match TRBD1. V was pared by 3 bases and J by 1 base, with 3 bases of the junction left unmatched. The CDR3 runs 14 residues. CDR1 is SGDLS and CDR2 is YYNGEE in the germline V gene. CDR3: CASSDGTVQETQYF. CDR3 coding DNA: TGTGCCAGCAGCGACGGGACAGTCCAAGAGACCCAGTACTTC.

This chain links TRBV7-6 with TRBJ2-7, with 7 bases identical to TRBD1. The germline gives CDR1 SGHVS, CDR2 FNYEAQ. The length of the CDR3 is 13 residues. V gave up 4 bases and J gave up 7 bases; unmatched junction bases: 7. CDR3 DNA: TGTGCCAGCAGCTCACCAGGGGGACGGGAGCAGTACTTC. It specifies CASSSPGGREQYF.

This clonotype appeared a few times. V usage is TRBV20-1 and J usage is TRBJ2-1; 12 bases line up with TRBD2. With V trimmed by 6 bases and J by 6 bases, 6 bases remained unmatched. Germline CDR1 reads DFQATT; CDR2 reads SNEGSKA (reference sequence). This CDR3 contains 14 residues. CDR3: CSASSSGRVNEQFF. Written as DNA, the CDR3 is TGCAGTGCCTCATCTAGCGGGAGGGTCAATGAGCAGTTCTTC.

The rearrangement joins TRBV13 to TRBJ2-5; TRBD1 or TRBD2 may be the D gene (5 bases each). V was clipped by 4 bases and J by 9 bases, with 12 bases between them. Germline loops: CDR1 PRHDT, CDR2 FYEKMQ (reference sequence). This CDR3 has 12 residues. The CDR3 region has the DNA TGTGCCAGCAGCTCCCAGCCGGGGCCCCAGTACTTC. Encoded protein: CASSSQPGPQYF.

This clonotype turned up a few times. The genes are TRBV11-2 and TRBJ2-7, with TRBD2 matching 9 bases. The CDR3 loop spans 15 amino acids. Germline V gene lookup returns CDR1 SGHAT and CDR2 FQNNGV. With 3 bases clipped from V and 0 bases from J, the junction kept 3 bases outside the gene matches. The CDR3, as DNA: TGTGCCAGCAGCTTTACTAGCGGGTTCTCCTACGAGCAGTACTTC. The encoded protein is CASSFTSGFSYEQYF.

Comment on this clonotype: This may be a read error: a much more frequent sequence differs by one nucleotide. The chain combines TRBV3-1 with TRBJ2-5, with D unclear. CDR3 length: 12 amino acids. Per germline, CDR1 LGHDT and CDR2 YNNKEL (reference sequence). CDR3 sequence: CASGQAGETQYF. DNA of the CDR3: TGTGCCAGCGGCCAAGCCGGGGAGACCCAGTACTTC.

This chain connects TRBV29-1 to TRBJ2-7; 11 bases map to TRBD2. The V segment lost 6 bases and the J segment 1 base; nucleotides outside the gene matches: 8. The V gene's germline CDR1 is SQVTM and CDR2 ANQGSEA. The CDR3 length is 15 residues. The CDR3 here is CSVLKLAGVSYEQYF. The CDR3 nucleotides read TGCAGCGTCCTGAAACTAGCGGGAGTTTCCTACGAGCAGTACTTC.

In this sample, this clonotype turned up a few times. The gene calls are TRBV7-2 and TRBJ1-2, with TRBD1 identical over 7 bases. The germline gives CDR1 SGHTA, CDR2 FQGNSA. Trimming cost V 5 bases and J 7 bases; bases outside gene matches: 7. The CDR3 extends over 13 amino acids. As DNA, the CDR3 is TGTGCCAGCAGCATAAGGGGGCGCGGTGGCTACACCTTC. Residues: CASSIRGRGGYTF.

The rearrangement uses TRBV11-3 and TRBJ2-1, with 10 bases lining up with TRBD2. The CDR3 extends over 18 amino acids. Germline V lookup: CDR1 SGHNT, CDR2 YENEEA. J was trimmed by 4 bases and V by 5 bases; bases with no gene match: 14. The CDR3 protein is CASSARKHSGRSYNEQFF. The CDR3 bases are TGTGCCAGCAGCGCCCGGAAACATAGCGGGAGGTCTTACAATGAGCAGTTCTTC.